This T cell receptor (beta chain) was found in a study of blood T cell repertoires in COVID-19. The CDR3 spans 12 residues. CDR1 is SQVTM and CDR2 is ANQGSEA in the germline V gene. V was clipped by 8 bases and J by 3 bases, with 14 bases between them. TCRdb's copy holds only in-frame clones and misses some; the assay was immunoSEQ multiplex PCR. This sample has about 280,000 clones, with 88% found just once. The chain links TRBV29-1 to TRBJ2-7; tentative D call: TRBD1 (6 bases). Sequenced input: peripheral blood. This TCR derives from a man younger than 30 with active or convalescent COVID-19. The CDR3 loop is CSFRGDGYEQYF. The CDR3, as DNA: TGCAGCTTCAGGGGCGATGGCTACGAGCAGTACTTC.